This is a list of T cell receptor beta chains from one sample in a study of low-dose radiotherapy and immunotherapy resistance in tumors. MiXCR was run by TCRdb on the reads, yielding one entry per CDR3 protein. The sample holds 80,000 to 90,000 distinct CDR3 sequences, roughly a sixth seen once. The sample consisted of PBMCs, taken before treatment. The origin of the receptors is a male donor with prostate cancer. Each CDR3 is given with its conserved first and last residue. The order of the fields is V gene, CDR3 protein.

V gene: TRBV5-8; CDR3 protein: CASSFGNSGANVLTF
V gene: TRBV12-3/TRBV12-4; CDR3 protein: CASSLRGAGQQETQYF
V gene: TRBV6-1; CDR3 protein: CASSADRINIQYF
V gene: TRBV12-3/TRBV12-4; CDR3 protein: CASSPDGDQPQHF
V gene: TRBV2; CDR3 protein: CASSEAFGLTAGGPGTQYF
V gene: TRBV6-4; CDR3 protein: CASSIGTGDSYGYTF
V gene: TRBV29-1; CDR3 protein: CSVAQETQYF
V gene: TRBV20-1; CDR3 protein: CSARVTSGGYEQFF
V gene: TRBV6-5; CDR3 protein: CASSYSDRGPYNEQFF
V gene: TRBV6-1; CDR3 protein: CASSVEAGGVDTQYF
V gene: TRBV6-6; CDR3 protein: CASRTSGQGTGNTIYF
V gene: TRBV9; CDR3 protein: CASSVAAGLNEKLFF
V gene: TRBV15; CDR3 protein: CATSRDMNSGDNEQFF
V gene: TRBV6-5; CDR3 protein: CARAGTVNTGELLF
V gene: TRBV9; CDR3 protein: CASSSHNGNTGELFF
V gene: TRBV5-1; CDR3 protein: CASSYYSTGDHEQYF
V gene: TRBV11-2; CDR3 protein: CASSLARGLAGDGGQFF